The present T cell receptor beta chain was sequenced within a study of T cells in tuberculosis. Overall study: CD1B tetramers identified T cells specific for mycobacterial lipid GMM.

The germline V gene encodes CDR1 LNHNV and CDR2 YYDKDF (reference sequence). The CDR3 is 15 residues long. Trimming pared 1 base from V and 7 bases from J, leaving 16 bases between. No alpha-beta pairing information exists for these sequences. TCRdb keeps only in-frame clones here, not all; method: immunoSEQ multiplex PCR. Here the sample spans 50,000 to 65,000 clones, around 90% being singletons. Cells were sorted from thawed PBMC rested overnight and stained with GMM-loaded CD1B tetramer, viability dye and anti-CD3. CD1B tetramers were loaded with Rhodococcus equi-derived C32 glucose monomycolate. PBMC for tetramer sorting were first depleted of CD14-expressing monocytes. Tetramer-negative cells, approximately 110,000 per donor, were also sorted.

The TCR sequence derives from an adult woman with latent tuberculosis. The rearrangement uses TRBV15 and TRBJ1-1; perhaps TRBD1 as D (6 bases). Sample: CD1b-GMM tetramer-negative cells sorted from PBMCs. This CDR3 is CATSRGDADSDEAFF. For the CDR3, the DNA is TGTGCCACCAGCAGAGGGGATGCGGACAGTGATGAAGCTTTCTTT.